The clone carrying this T cell receptor beta chain is labeled large based on frequency. Germline assignment: CDR1 SGHAT and CDR2 FQNNGV. The CDR3 covers 15 residues. The data stem from a study of CD8 T cells in cerebrospinal fluid in Alzheimer's disease. Using the 10x single-cell sequencing reads, TCRdb records one entry per CDR3 protein without DNA. The sample table sets out approximately 790 distinct CDR3 sequences. J is TRBJ2-5 and V is TRBV11-2; the TCRdb D gene call, TRBD2, has no DNA to confirm it. The receptor was derived from a human donor with Parkinson's disease. Specimen: cerebrospinal fluid. This CDR3 is CASSAGLAGQETQYF.